These T cell receptor beta chains were read from a single sample in a study of glioma-infiltrating T cells after dendritic cell vaccination. Clones were read by immunoSEQ multiplex PCR, and TCRdb kept only the in-frame ones, dropping some. The table has some 100,000 clones, 70% to 90% seen once. The sample consisted of blood, taken before dendritic cell vaccination. Receptor source: a human donor with glioblastoma. Each CDR3 is given with its conserved first and last residue. D genes are given only for firm matches. Clone size, where shown, is once, few, many, or a class for clones that have expanded.

v_gene: TRBV5-1; d_gene: -; j_gene: TRBJ2-5; abundance: -; CDR3nt: TGCGCCAGCAGCTTGGCTAGCGACGAGACCCAGTACTTC; CDR3aa: CASSLASDETQYF
v_gene: TRBV29-1; d_gene: -; j_gene: TRBJ2-3; abundance: -; CDR3nt: TGCAGCGTTGTGGGGGCCCCCGGGGATACGCAGTATTTT; CDR3aa: CSVVGAPGDTQYF
v_gene: TRBV10-2; d_gene: -; j_gene: TRBJ1-1; abundance: -; CDR3nt: TGCGCCATAAAAACACAGGGTAGGGACACTGAAGCTTTCTTT; CDR3aa: CAIKTQGRDTEAFF
v_gene: TRBV6-1; d_gene: TRBD1; j_gene: TRBJ1-1; abundance: few; CDR3nt: TGTGCCGCCTCGGGACAGGGGTTCACTGAAGCTTTCTTT; CDR3aa: CAASGQGFTEAFF
v_gene: TRBV7-9; d_gene: TRBD1; j_gene: TRBJ2-7; abundance: -; CDR3nt: TGTGCCAGCAGCTGGGTGGGGACAGGGGTTGAACAGTACTTC; CDR3aa: CASSWVGTGVEQYF
v_gene: TRBV21-1; d_gene: -; j_gene: TRBJ2-7; abundance: -; CDR3nt: TGTGCCAGCAGCAATGGCCCCGAGCAGTACTTC; CDR3aa: CASSNGPEQYF
v_gene: TRBV7-6; d_gene: -; j_gene: TRBJ1-3; abundance: -; CDR3nt: TGTGCCAGCAGCTTAGCGGCGGGGGTTTCTGGAAACACCATATATTTT; CDR3aa: CASSLAAGVSGNTIYF
v_gene: TRBV2; d_gene: -; j_gene: TRBJ2-7; abundance: once; CDR3nt: TGTGCCACCGGCCGGCTAGCGAGCTACGAGCAGTACTTC; CDR3aa: CATGRLASYEQYF
v_gene: TRBV10-3; d_gene: TRBD1; j_gene: TRBJ1-2; abundance: -; CDR3nt: TGTGCCATCAACGACAGGGACGGCTACACCTTC; CDR3aa: CAINDRDGYTF
v_gene: TRBV6-5; d_gene: -; j_gene: TRBJ2-7; abundance: -; CDR3nt: TGTGCCAGCAGCCCACCTCTATCCTACGAGCAGTACTTC; CDR3aa: CASSPPLSYEQYF
v_gene: TRBV11-2; d_gene: TRBD2; j_gene: TRBJ2-7; abundance: once; CDR3nt: TGTGCCAGCAGCTTAGGCGTAGGTAGCGGGAAACAGTACGAGCAGTACTTC; CDR3aa: CASSLGVGSGKQYEQYF
v_gene: TRBV10-1; d_gene: TRBD1; j_gene: TRBJ1-5; abundance: once; CDR3nt: TGCGCCAGCAGTGGGACGACAGGGGGTTTAGGTAATCAGCCCCAGCATTTT; CDR3aa: CASSGTTGGLGNQPQHF
v_gene: TRBV6-5; d_gene: -; j_gene: TRBJ2-7; abundance: -; CDR3nt: TGTGCCAGCAGTTACGAGGGTTCGGGCTCCTACGAGCAGTACTTC; CDR3aa: CASSYEGSGSYEQYF
v_gene: TRBV5-3; d_gene: -; j_gene: TRBJ2-7; abundance: -; CDR3nt: TGTGCCAGAAGCGTGAAAGGGACTTCGGGCGAGCAGTACTTC; CDR3aa: CARSVKGTSGEQYF
v_gene: TRBV5-1; d_gene: TRBD1; j_gene: TRBJ1-2; abundance: -; CDR3nt: TGCGCCAGCAGCTTAATGGGGGACAGGGGCTACACCTTC; CDR3aa: CASSLMGDRGYTF
v_gene: TRBV7-9; d_gene: TRBD2; j_gene: TRBJ2-7; abundance: -; CDR3nt: TGTGCCAGCAGCTTGGGAGCGGGACGGGACGAGCAGTACTTC; CDR3aa: CASSLGAGRDEQYF
v_gene: TRBV11-3; d_gene: -; j_gene: TRBJ1-2; abundance: few; CDR3nt: TGTGCCAGCAGCCCCGGGAACTATGGCTACACCTTC; CDR3aa: CASSPGNYGYTF
v_gene: TRBV19; d_gene: -; j_gene: TRBJ1-2; abundance: -; CDR3nt: TGTGCCAGTAGAAGAGATTATGGCTACACCTTC; CDR3aa: CASRRDYGYTF
v_gene: TRBV4-3; d_gene: -; j_gene: TRBJ2-3; abundance: -; CDR3nt: TGCGCCAGCAGCCAAGATCTAAGCAGGGGAAGCACAGATACGCAGTATTTT; CDR3aa: CASSQDLSRGSTDTQYF
v_gene: TRBV12-5; d_gene: -; j_gene: TRBJ2-2; abundance: -; CDR3nt: TGTGCTAGTGGTTTGGGGCTTAAGACAACCGGGGAGCTGTTTTTT; CDR3aa: CASGLGLKTTGELFF
v_gene: TRBV27; d_gene: TRBD2; j_gene: TRBJ2-2; abundance: -; CDR3nt: TGTGCCAGCAGTTCCCGGGGGGCGGGAGGGCCGAACACCGGGGAGCTGTTTTTT; CDR3aa: CASSSRGAGGPNTGELFF
v_gene: TRBV6-6; d_gene: -; j_gene: TRBJ2-5; abundance: -; CDR3nt: TGTGCCAGCAGTTACTCATCGGGTAGTGGAGAGACCCAGTACTTC; CDR3aa: CASSYSSGSGETQYF
v_gene: TRBV5-6; d_gene: TRBD2; j_gene: TRBJ2-1; abundance: -; CDR3nt: TGTGCCAGCACCACCTTGGTAGCTAGCGGGACCAATGAGCAGTTCTTC; CDR3aa: CASTTLVASGTNEQFF
v_gene: TRBV19; d_gene: TRBD1; j_gene: TRBJ1-1; abundance: -; CDR3nt: TGTGCCACCAGAGAGGACAGGGTGGTAACTGAAGCTTTCTTT; CDR3aa: CATREDRVVTEAFF
v_gene: TRBV18; d_gene: -; j_gene: TRBJ2-1; abundance: -; CDR3nt: TGTGCCAGCTCACAAGCTAGGCCCTCCTACAATGAGCAGTTCTTC; CDR3aa: CASSQARPSYNEQFF
v_gene: TRBV19; d_gene: -; j_gene: TRBJ2-5; abundance: -; CDR3nt: TGTGCCAGTTCTTGGGCAGAGACCCAGTACTTC; CDR3aa: CASSWAETQYF
v_gene: TRBV13; d_gene: TRBD2; j_gene: TRBJ2-1; abundance: -; CDR3nt: TGTGCCAGCAGCTTAGAGCGGGGGCCCCTCGGGGTGAATGAGCAGTTCTTC; CDR3aa: CASSLERGPLGVNEQFF